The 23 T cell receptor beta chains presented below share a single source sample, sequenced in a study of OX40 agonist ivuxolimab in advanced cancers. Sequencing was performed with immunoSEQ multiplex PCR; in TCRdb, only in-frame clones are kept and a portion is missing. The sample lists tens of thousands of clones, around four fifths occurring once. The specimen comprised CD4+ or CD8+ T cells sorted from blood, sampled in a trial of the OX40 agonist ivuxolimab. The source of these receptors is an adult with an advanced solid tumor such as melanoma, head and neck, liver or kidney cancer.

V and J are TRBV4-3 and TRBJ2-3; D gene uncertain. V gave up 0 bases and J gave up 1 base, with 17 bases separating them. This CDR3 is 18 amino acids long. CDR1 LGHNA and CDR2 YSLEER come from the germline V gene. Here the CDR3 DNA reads TGCGCCAGCAGCCAAGATCGCGGATTGACTTTCCGCACAGATACGCAGTATTTT. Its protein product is CASSQDRGLTFRTDTQYF.

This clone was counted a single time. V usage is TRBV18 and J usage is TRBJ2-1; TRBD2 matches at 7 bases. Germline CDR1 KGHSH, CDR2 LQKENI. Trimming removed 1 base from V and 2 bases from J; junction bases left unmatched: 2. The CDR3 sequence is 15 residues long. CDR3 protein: CASSPLSGAYNEQFF. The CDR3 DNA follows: TGTGCCAGCTCACCACTCAGCGGGGCCTACAATGAGCAGTTCTTC.

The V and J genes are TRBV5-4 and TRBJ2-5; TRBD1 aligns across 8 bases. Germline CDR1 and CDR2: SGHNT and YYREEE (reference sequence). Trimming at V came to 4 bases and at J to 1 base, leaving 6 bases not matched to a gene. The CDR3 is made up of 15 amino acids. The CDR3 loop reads CASSTGQALQETQYF. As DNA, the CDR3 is TGTGCCAGCAGCACGGGACAGGCTCTCCAAGAGACCCAGTACTTC. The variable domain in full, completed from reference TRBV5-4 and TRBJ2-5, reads ETGVTQSPTHLIKTRGQQVTLRCSSQSGHNTVSWYQQALGQGPQFIFQYYREEENGRGNFPPRFSGLQFPNYSSELNVNALELDDSALYLCASSTGQALQETQYFGPGTRLLVL.

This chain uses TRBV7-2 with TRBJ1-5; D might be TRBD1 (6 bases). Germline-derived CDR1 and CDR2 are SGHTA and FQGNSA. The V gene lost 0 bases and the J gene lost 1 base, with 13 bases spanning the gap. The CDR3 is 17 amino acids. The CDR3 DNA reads TGTGCCAGCAGCTTAGCAGGCAGGGGAGGAAGCAATCAGCCCCAGCATTTT. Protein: CASSLAGRGGSNQPQHF.

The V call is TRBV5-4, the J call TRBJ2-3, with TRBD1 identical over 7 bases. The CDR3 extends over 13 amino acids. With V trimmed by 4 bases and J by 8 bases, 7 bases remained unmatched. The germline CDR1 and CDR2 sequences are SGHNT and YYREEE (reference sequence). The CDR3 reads CASSLDRVGTQYF. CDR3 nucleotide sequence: TGTGCCAGCAGCCTCGACAGGGTGGGTACGCAGTATTTT.

The CDR3 reads CASSLKGVNEQYF. The CDR3 bases are TGTGCCAGCAGCTTGAAGGGCGTAAACGAGCAGTACTTC. V is TRBV7-3 and J is TRBJ2-7; D is undetermined. V lost 3 bases to trimming and J lost 5 bases, with 11 bases between them. Germline V gene lookup returns CDR1 SGHTA and CDR2 FQGTGA. This CDR3 spans 13 amino acids. Full variable domain (missing parts from reference TRBV7-3 and TRBJ2-7): GAGVSQTPSNKVTEKGKYVELRCDPISGHTALYWYRQSLGQGPEFLIYFQGTGAADDSGLPNDRFFAVRPEGSVSTLKIQRTERGDSAVYLCASSLKGVNEQYFGPGTRLTVT.

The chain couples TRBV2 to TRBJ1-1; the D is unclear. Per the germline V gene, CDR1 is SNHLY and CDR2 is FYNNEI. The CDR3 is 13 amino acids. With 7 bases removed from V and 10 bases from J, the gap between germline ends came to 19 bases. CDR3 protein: CASTEIRSEGAFF. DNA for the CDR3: TGTGCCAGCACTGAGATAAGGTCGGAGGGAGCTTTCTTT.

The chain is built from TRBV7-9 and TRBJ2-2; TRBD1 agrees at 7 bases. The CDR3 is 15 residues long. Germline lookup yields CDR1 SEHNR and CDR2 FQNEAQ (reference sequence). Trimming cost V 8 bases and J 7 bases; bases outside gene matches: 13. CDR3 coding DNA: TGTGCCAGCGGGATTACAGGGGCCGGCATCGGGGAGCTGTTTTTT. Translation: CASGITGAGIGELFF.

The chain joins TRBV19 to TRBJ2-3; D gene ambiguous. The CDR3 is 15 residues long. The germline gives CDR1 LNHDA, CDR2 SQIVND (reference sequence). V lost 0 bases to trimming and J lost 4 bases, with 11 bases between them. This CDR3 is CASSIDQGKSDTQYF. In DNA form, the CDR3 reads TGTGCCAGTAGTATAGATCAAGGGAAGTCAGATACGCAGTATTTT. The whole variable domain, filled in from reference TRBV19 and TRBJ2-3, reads DGGITQSPKYLFRKEGQNVTLSCEQNLNHDAMYWYRQDPGQGLRLIYYSQIVNDFQKGDIAEGYSVSREKKESFPLTVTSAQKNPTAFYLCASSIDQGKSDTQYFGPGTRLTVL.

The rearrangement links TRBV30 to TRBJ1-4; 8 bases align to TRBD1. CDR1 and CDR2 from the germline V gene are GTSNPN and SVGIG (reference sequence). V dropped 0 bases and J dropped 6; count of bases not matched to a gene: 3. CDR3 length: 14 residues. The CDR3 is CAWSVAGGYEKLFF. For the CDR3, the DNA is TGTGCCTGGAGTGTGGCAGGGGGCTATGAAAAACTGTTTTTT. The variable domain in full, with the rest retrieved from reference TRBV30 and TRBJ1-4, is SQTIHQWPATLVQPVGSPLSLECTVEGTSNPNLYWYRQAAGRGLQLLFYSVGIGQISSEVPQNLSASRPQDRQFILSSKKLLLSDSGFYLCAWSVAGGYEKLFFGSGTQLSVL.

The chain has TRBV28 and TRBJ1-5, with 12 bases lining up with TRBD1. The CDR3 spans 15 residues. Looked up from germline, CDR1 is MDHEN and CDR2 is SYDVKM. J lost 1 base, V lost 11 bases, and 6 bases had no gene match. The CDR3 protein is CASSGTGGSNQPQHF. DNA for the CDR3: TGTGCCTCCTCGGGGACAGGGGGCAGCAATCAGCCCCAGCATTTT.

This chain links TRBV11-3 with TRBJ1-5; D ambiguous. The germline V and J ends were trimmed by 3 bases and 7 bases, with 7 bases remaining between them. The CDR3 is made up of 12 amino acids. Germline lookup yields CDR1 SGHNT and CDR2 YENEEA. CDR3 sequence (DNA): TGTGCCAGCAGCTTCGACAACCAGCCCCAGCATTTT. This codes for CASSFDNQPQHF. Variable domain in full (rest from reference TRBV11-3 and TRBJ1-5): EAGVVQSPRYKIIEKKQPVAFWCNPISGHNTLYWYLQNLGQGPELLIRYENEEAVDDSQLPKDRFSAERLKGVDSTLKIQPAELGDSAVYLCASSFDNQPQHFGDGTRLSIL.

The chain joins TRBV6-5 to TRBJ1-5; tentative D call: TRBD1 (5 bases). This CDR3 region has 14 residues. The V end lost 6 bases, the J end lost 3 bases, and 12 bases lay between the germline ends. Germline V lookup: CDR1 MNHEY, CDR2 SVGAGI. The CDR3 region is CASSREPINQPQHF. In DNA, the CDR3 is TGTGCCAGCAGCAGGGAACCGATCAATCAGCCCCAGCATTTT.

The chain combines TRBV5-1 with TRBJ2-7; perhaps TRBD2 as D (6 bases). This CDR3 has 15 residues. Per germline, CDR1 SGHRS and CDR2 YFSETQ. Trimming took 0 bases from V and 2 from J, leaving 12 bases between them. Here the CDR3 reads CASSLEGRRAYEQYF. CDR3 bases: TGCGCCAGCAGCTTGGAGGGCAGGAGGGCCTACGAGCAGTACTTC.

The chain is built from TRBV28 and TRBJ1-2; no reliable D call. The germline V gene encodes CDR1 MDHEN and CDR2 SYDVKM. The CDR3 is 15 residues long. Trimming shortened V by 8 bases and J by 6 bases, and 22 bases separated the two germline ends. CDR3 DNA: TGTGCCAGCTACAGAGCGCCACAGAATCTCCATGGCTACACCTTC. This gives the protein CASYRAPQNLHGYTF.

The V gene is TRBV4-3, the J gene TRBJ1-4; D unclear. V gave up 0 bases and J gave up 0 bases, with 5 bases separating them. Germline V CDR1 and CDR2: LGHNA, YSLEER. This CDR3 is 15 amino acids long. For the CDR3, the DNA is TGCGCCAGCAGCCAAGATCCAACAACTAATGAAAAACTGTTTTTT. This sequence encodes CASSQDPTTNEKLFF.

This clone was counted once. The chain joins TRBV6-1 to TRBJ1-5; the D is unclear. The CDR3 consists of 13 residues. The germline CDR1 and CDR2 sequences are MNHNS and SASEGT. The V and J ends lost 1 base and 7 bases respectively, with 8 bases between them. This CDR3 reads CASSEEVEQPQHF. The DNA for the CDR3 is TGTGCCAGCAGTGAAGAAGTGGAGCAGCCCCAGCATTTT.

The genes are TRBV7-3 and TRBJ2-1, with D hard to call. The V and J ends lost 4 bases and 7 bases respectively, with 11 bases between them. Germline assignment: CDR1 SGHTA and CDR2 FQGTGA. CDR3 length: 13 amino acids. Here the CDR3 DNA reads TGTGCCAGCAGCTCCCAAATCGGAAATGAGCAGTTCTTC. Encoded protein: CASSSQIGNEQFF.

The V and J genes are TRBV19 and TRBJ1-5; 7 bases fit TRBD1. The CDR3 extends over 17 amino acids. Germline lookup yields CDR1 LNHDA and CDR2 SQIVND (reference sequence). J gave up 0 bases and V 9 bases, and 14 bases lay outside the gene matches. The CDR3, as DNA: TGTGCCAGCCGGCGGGCAGCGACAGGGTTTAGCAATCAGCCCCAGCATTTT. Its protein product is CASRRAATGFSNQPQHF.

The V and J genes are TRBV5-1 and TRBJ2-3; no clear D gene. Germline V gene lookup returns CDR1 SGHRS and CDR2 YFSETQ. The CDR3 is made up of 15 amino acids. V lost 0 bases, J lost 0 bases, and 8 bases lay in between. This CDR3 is CASSLGQVSTDTQYF. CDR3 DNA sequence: TGCGCCAGCAGCTTGGGGCAGGTTAGCACAGATACGCAGTATTTT.

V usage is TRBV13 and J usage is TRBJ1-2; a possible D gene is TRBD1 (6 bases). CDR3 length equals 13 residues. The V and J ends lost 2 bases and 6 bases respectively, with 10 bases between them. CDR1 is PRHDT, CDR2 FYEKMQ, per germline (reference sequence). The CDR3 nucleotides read TGTGCCAGCAGCTTACCGGGGGGCCATGGCTACACCTTC. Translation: CASSLPGGHGYTF.

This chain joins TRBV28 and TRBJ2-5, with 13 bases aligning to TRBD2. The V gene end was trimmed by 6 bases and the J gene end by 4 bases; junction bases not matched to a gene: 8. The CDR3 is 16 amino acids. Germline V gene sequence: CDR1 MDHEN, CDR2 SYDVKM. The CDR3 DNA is TGTGCCAGCAGCGGAAGACTAGCGGGGGGTGGAGAGACCCAGTACTTC. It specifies CASSGRLAGGGETQYF.

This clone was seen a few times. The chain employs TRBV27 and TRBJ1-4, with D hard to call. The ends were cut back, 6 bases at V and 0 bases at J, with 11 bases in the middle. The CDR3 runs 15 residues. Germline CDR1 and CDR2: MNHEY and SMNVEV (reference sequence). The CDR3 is CASRNYGPTNEKLFF. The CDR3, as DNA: TGTGCCAGCAGGAATTACGGGCCAACTAATGAAAAACTGTTTTTT.